The 21 T cell receptor beta chains below all came from one sample that was sequenced in a study of neoadjuvant anti-PD-1 for oral cavity cancer. Sequencing was performed with immunoSEQ multiplex PCR; in TCRdb, only in-frame clones are kept and a portion is missing. This table holds around 60,000 clones, 65% to 85% found once. This sample comprised PBMCs, obtained before nivolumab (anti-PD-1) treatment. Receptors were obtained from a person aged 35-79 years with oral cavity squamous cell carcinoma.

The rearrangement links TRBV5-6 to TRBJ2-5, with a tentative D call TRBD2 (5 bases). Germline V gene sequence: CDR1 SGHDT, CDR2 YYEEEE. Trimming removed 1 base from V and 1 base from J, with 11 bases in between. The CDR3 runs 15 residues. The CDR3 loop reads CASSLRTGSQETQYF. CDR3 sequence (DNA): TGTGCCAGCAGCTTGAGGACGGGGTCCCAAGAGACCCAGTACTTC.

The V gene is TRBV27, the J gene TRBJ2-7; possible D gene TRBD2, 6 bases. This CDR3 comprises 11 residues. V was trimmed by 6 bases and J by 4 bases, leaving 7 bases between them. CDR1 MNHEY and CDR2 SMNVEV come from the germline V gene (reference sequence). The CDR3 loop is CASRRGYEQYF. The CDR3, as DNA: TGTGCCAGCAGGCGGGGATACGAGCAGTACTTC.

This clone was counted between two and nine times. The chain joins TRBV19 to TRBJ1-2; D unresolved. V was cut by 0 bases and J by 8 bases, with 10 bases left in between. Germline CDR1 and CDR2: LNHDA and SQIVND (reference sequence). The CDR3 is 13 residues long. CDR3 coding DNA: TGTGCCAGTAGTATAGAAGCCAGCCGAGGCTACACCTTC. This translates into CASSIEASRGYTF.

The chain has TRBV2 and TRBJ1-2; tentative D call: TRBD1 (6 bases). Germline CDR1 is SNHLY and CDR2 is FYNNEI. The CDR3 is 17 residues long. With 0 bases removed from V and 4 bases from J, the gap between germline ends came to 18 bases. In DNA, the CDR3 is TGTGCCAGCAGTGAAGCGCAGGGGAAATGGGCGCTCTATGGCTACACCTTC. This encodes CASSEAQGKWALYGYTF. The full variable domain, completed using reference TRBV2 and TRBJ1-2, is EPEVTQTPSHQVTQMGQEVILRCVPISNHLYFYWYRQILGQKVEFLVSFYNNEISEKSEIFDDQFSVERPDGSNFTLKIRSTKLEDSAMYFCASSEAQGKWALYGYTFGSGTRLTVV.

The chain combines TRBV6-4 with TRBJ1-1, with 7 bases identical to TRBD1. Looked up from germline, CDR1 is MRHNA and CDR2 is SNTAGT. This CDR3 region has 14 residues. Germline trimming cut 4 bases from V and 11 bases from J; bases unmatched to any gene: 13. CDR3 loop: CASSASGGTWAAFF. For the CDR3, the DNA is TGTGCCAGCAGTGCCTCAGGGGGGACCTGGGCTGCTTTCTTT.

V gene TRBV15 combines with J gene TRBJ2-5; no clear D. Trimming took off 0 bases at V and 7 bases at J, with 0 bases between the two ends. Germline V CDR1 and CDR2: LNHNV, YYDKDF (reference sequence). This CDR3 spans 10 amino acids. CDR3 protein: CATSRETQYF. The DNA for the CDR3 is TGTGCCACCAGCAGAGAGACCCAGTACTTC.

The chain has TRBV7-3 and TRBJ2-7, with 13 bases matching TRBD2. Trimming removed 2 bases from V and 5 bases from J; junction bases left unmatched: 3. CDR1 and CDR2 from the germline V gene are SGHTA and FQGTGA. CDR3 length: 15 residues. CDR3 region: CASSLGLAGAHEQYF. The CDR3 DNA reads TGTGCCAGCAGCTTAGGACTAGCGGGAGCCCACGAGCAGTACTTC.

The chain employs TRBV9 and TRBJ2-7; no clear D. Germline CDR1 is SGDLS and CDR2 is YYNGEE. The CDR3 runs to 14 residues. Trimming took off 0 bases at V and 6 bases at J, with 13 bases between the two ends. CDR3 residues: CASSVGRNLIEQYF. The CDR3 nucleotides are TGTGCCAGCAGCGTAGGCAGGAATCTGATCGAGCAGTACTTC.

This chain connects TRBV29-1 to TRBJ2-3; D gene unclear. CDR3 length equals 12 residues. The ends were cut back, 7 bases at V and 6 bases at J, with 14 bases in the middle. CDR1 and CDR2 (germline): SQVTM, ANQGSEA. CDR3 nucleotide sequence: TGCAGCGGTCAGGTGACATGGGATACGCAGTATTTT. Translated, it gives CSGQVTWDTQYF.

V gene TRBV28 combines with J gene TRBJ2-1; D call uncertain. CDR1 MDHEN and CDR2 SYDVKM come from the germline V gene. The CDR3 sequence is 15 residues long. The V end was cut by 5 bases, the J end by 2 bases, with 13 bases between. The CDR3: CASSPAEQAYNEQFF. DNA for the CDR3: TGTGCCAGCAGTCCCGCAGAGCAGGCCTACAATGAGCAGTTCTTC.

This chain connects TRBV19 to TRBJ2-1; maybe TRBD2 (7 bases). Germline V gene data show CDR1 as LNHDA and CDR2 as SQIVND (reference sequence). V dropped 8 bases and J dropped 2 bases, with 13 bases sitting between them. The CDR3 spans 14 residues. The chain's CDR3 is CASDSGGPYNEQFF. CDR3 bases: TGTGCCAGTGACTCGGGGGGCCCCTACAATGAGCAGTTCTTC. The entire variable domain, with the rest obtained from reference TRBV19 and TRBJ2-1, is as follows: DGGITQSPKYLFRKEGQNVTLSCEQNLNHDAMYWYRQDPGQGLRLIYYSQIVNDFQKGDIAEGYSVSREKKESFPLTVTSAQKNPTAFYLCASDSGGPYNEQFFGPGTRLTVL.

With regard to this clone: This sample includes further DNA sequences coding for the same CDR3. The rearrangement joins TRBV5-1 to TRBJ2-6, with D perhaps TRBD2 (5 bases). The CDR3 is 15 residues long. Per germline, CDR1 SGHRS and CDR2 YFSETQ. V was clipped by 0 bases and J by 2 bases, with 6 bases between them. CDR3 in DNA: TGCGCCAGCAGCTTGGACGGGACTGGGGCCAACGTCCTGACTTTC. Translated, it gives CASSLDGTGANVLTF.

This rearrangement joins TRBV2 to TRBJ2-2; no definite D call. The CDR3 runs to 13 residues. Germline V lookup: CDR1 SNHLY, CDR2 FYNNEI. V was clipped by 5 bases and J by 5 bases, with 9 bases between them. The CDR3 DNA reads TGTGCCAGCAGTTTCTTAGAGACCGGGGAGCTGTTTTTT. The encoded protein is CASSFLETGELFF.

The V call is TRBV19, the J call TRBJ2-6; D gene uncertain. Looked up from germline, CDR1 is LNHDA and CDR2 is SQIVND (reference sequence). This CDR3 contains 17 residues. V was pared by 6 bases and J by 0 bases, with 15 bases between. The CDR3 reads CASRHRDPSSGANVLTF. The CDR3 DNA is TGTGCCAGTAGGCACAGAGATCCGAGCTCTGGGGCCAACGTCCTGACTTTC.

This clone is a singleton in its sample. V gene TRBV14 combines with J gene TRBJ2-1, with TRBD2 matching over 9 bases. This CDR3 contains 15 residues. V lost 6 bases to trimming and J lost 4 bases; unmatched junction nucleotides: 7. From germline, CDR1 is SGHDN and CDR2 FVKESK. The CDR3 loop is CASSRSSGVYNEQFF. CDR3 nucleotide sequence: TGTGCCAGCAGTCGTTCTAGCGGGGTATACAATGAGCAGTTCTTC. Drawing the rest from reference TRBV14 and TRBJ2-1, the complete variable domain is EAGVTQFPSHSVIEKGQTVTLRCDPISGHDNLYWYRRVMGKEIKFLLHFVKESKQDESGMPNNRFLAERTGGTYSTLKVQPAELEDSGVYFCASSRSSGVYNEQFFGPGTRLTVL.

The CDR3 is CASSRDQTTGGGNQPQHF. In nucleotides, the CDR3 is TGTGCCAGCAGCCGAGACCAAACAACAGGGGGCGGGAATCAGCCCCAGCATTTT. This rearrangement joins TRBV4-2 to TRBJ1-5, with 9 bases aligning to TRBD1. The CDR3 totals 18 residues. J gave up 4 bases and V 4 bases, and 14 bases lay outside the gene matches. Per germline, CDR1 LGHNA and CDR2 YNFKEQ.

The V gene is TRBV30, the J gene TRBJ2-1, with 8 bases that match TRBD1. V was pared by 2 bases and J by 13 bases, with 10 bases of the junction left unmatched. Germline V gene sequence: CDR1 GTSNPN, CDR2 SVGIG (reference sequence). CDR3 length: 13 amino acids. CDR3 bases: TGTGCCTGGAGTATTCAGGGGGCCCCCTACCAGTTCTTC. Amino acid sequence: CAWSIQGAPYQFF.

V gene TRBV6-5 combines with J gene TRBJ1-1; D remains ambiguous. Germline V gives CDR1 MNHEY, CDR2 SVGAGI. CDR3 size: 12 residues. The V end lost 2 bases, the J end lost 8 bases, and 9 bases lay between the germline ends. Here the CDR3 DNA reads TGTGCCAGCAGTTACGGAGGCAGGGAAGCTTTCTTT. This gives the protein CASSYGGREAFF.

This clone has only one observation. The rearrangement uses TRBV7-2 and TRBJ2-2; 10 bases map to TRBD2. The junction had 6 bases not matched to a gene; V was cut back by 0 bases and J by 2 bases. This CDR3 comprises 18 residues. The germline V gene encodes CDR1 SGHTA and CDR2 FQGNSA. CDR3 sequence: CASSLARAGGTNTGELFF. CDR3 nucleotide sequence: TGTGCCAGCAGCTTAGCCCGAGCGGGGGGGACCAACACCGGGGAGCTGTTTTTT.

V gene TRBV6-5 combines with J gene TRBJ1-4; D is uncertain. In germline, CDR1 is MNHEY, CDR2 SVGAGI. V was shortened by 10 bases and J by 3 bases, with 18 bases between the two germline ends. The CDR3 runs to 15 residues. The CDR3 coding sequence is TGTGCCACCTCGGAGTTAAGGCTTGCTAATGAAAAACTGTTTTTT. This encodes CATSELRLANEKLFF.

V gene TRBV5-8 combines with J gene TRBJ2-2, with unresolved D. Germline-derived CDR1 and CDR2 are SGHTS and YDEGEE. V shed 2 bases and J shed 6 bases, with 14 bases lying between them. The CDR3 contains 15 residues. The chain's CDR3 is CASSLRNHSPGELFF. The CDR3 region has the DNA TGTGCCAGCAGCTTACGGAACCACTCTCCCGGGGAGCTGTTTTTT.